These T cell receptor beta chains were read from a single sample in a study of T-cell reconstitution after alpha-beta-depleted transplantation in children. TCRdb passed the PCR reads through MiXCR, listing each CDR3 protein once. Here the sample spans about 980,000 distinct CDR3 sequences, about 30% being singletons. Sequencing was performed on PBMCs, mostly from graft donor cells, taken 360 days after TCRalphabeta/CD19-depleted stem cell transplant. The receptor source for this set is a boy younger than two who had a stem cell transplant for SCID, so the T cells may come from the graft donor. The CDR3 runs from the conserved cysteine through the conserved F or W. Fields, in order: clone size, J gene, V gene, D gene, CDR3 DNA, CDR3 protein. A D gene is named only where the DNA matches it firmly. Clone sizes are given selectively: once, few, many, or a class where the clone is expanded.

clone_size: .; j_call: TRBJ2-7; v_call: TRBV7-6; d_call: TRBD1; cdr3_nt: TGTGCCAGCAGCTTAGTTCTATCTCGGACAGGGGAGAACGAGCAGTACTTC; cdr3_aa: CASSLVLSRTGENEQYF
clone_size: few; j_call: TRBJ2-1; v_call: TRBV6-2/TRBV6-3; d_call: .; cdr3_nt: TGTGCCAGCAGTTACGGTTACCCTCCGCGCGAGCAGTTCTTC; cdr3_aa: CASSYGYPPREQFF
clone_size: .; j_call: TRBJ1-2; v_call: TRBV4-3; d_call: TRBD1; cdr3_nt: TGCGCCAGCAGCCCGGGCGGGGGTTGGACAGGGGCGGATGGCTACACCTTC; cdr3_aa: CASSPGGGWTGADGYTF
clone_size: few; j_call: TRBJ1-1; v_call: TRBV5-1; d_call: .; cdr3_nt: TGCGCCAGCACCTCAGGACAGATGAACACTGAAGCTTTCTTT; cdr3_aa: CASTSGQMNTEAFF
clone_size: .; j_call: TRBJ2-1; v_call: TRBV12-3/TRBV12-4; d_call: .; cdr3_nt: TGTGCCAGCAGCGGTACCTGGGCCTTAGAGAACGGTAATGAGCAGTTCTTC; cdr3_aa: CASSGTWALENGNEQFF
clone_size: few; j_call: TRBJ2-2; v_call: TRBV27; d_call: .; cdr3_nt: TGTGCCAGCAGTCAAATAAATCTTAGGAACACCGGGGAGCTGTTTTTT; cdr3_aa: CASSQINLRNTGELFF
clone_size: few; j_call: TRBJ1-1; v_call: TRBV12-3/TRBV12-4; d_call: .; cdr3_nt: TGTGCCAGCAGTTCGCGACAGAGCCCCACTGAAGCTTTCTTT; cdr3_aa: CASSSRQSPTEAFF
clone_size: few; j_call: TRBJ2-1; v_call: TRBV4-3; d_call: TRBD2; cdr3_nt: TGCGCCAGCAGCCAAGTCCCCGTAGGCGCGGGGGGTTTGAATGAGCAGTTCTTC; cdr3_aa: CASSQVPVGAGGLNEQFF
clone_size: few; j_call: TRBJ2-5; v_call: TRBV6-5; d_call: .; cdr3_nt: TGTGCCAGCAGTTCCACCTCATTCCCCGGGACTGGGGGTACCCAGTACTTC; cdr3_aa: CASSSTSFPGTGGTQYF
clone_size: .; j_call: TRBJ2-7; v_call: TRBV20-1; d_call: .; cdr3_nt: TGCAGTGCTAGGCCTGGCGGGTATGCCTTCTACTGGGACGAGCAGTACTTC; cdr3_aa: CSARPGGYAFYWDEQYF
clone_size: few; j_call: TRBJ1-1; v_call: TRBV29-1; d_call: TRBD1; cdr3_nt: TGCAGCGGAGCGAACCGGGACAGGGATATTAACACTGAAGCTTTCTTT; cdr3_aa: CSGANRDRDINTEAFF
clone_size: once; j_call: TRBJ1-1; v_call: TRBV7-2; d_call: .; cdr3_nt: TGTGCCCGCAGCTTAGATATTGGCACGGGGACTGAAGCTTTCTTT; cdr3_aa: CARSLDIGTGTEAFF
clone_size: .; j_call: TRBJ1-6; v_call: TRBV4-2; d_call: .; cdr3_nt: TGTGCCAGCAGCCAAGATGATCCAAACTCACCCCTCCACTTT; cdr3_aa: CASSQDDPNSPLHF
clone_size: .; j_call: TRBJ2-7; v_call: TRBV28; d_call: .; cdr3_nt: TGTGCCAGCACTAGGGAACCCCCTTCCTACGAGCAGTACTTC; cdr3_aa: CASTREPPSYEQYF
clone_size: few; j_call: TRBJ2-6; v_call: TRBV6-1; d_call: .; cdr3_nt: TGTGCCAGCAGGACGACGGGGGCCAACGTCCTGACTTTC; cdr3_aa: CASRTTGANVLTF
clone_size: .; j_call: TRBJ2-1; v_call: TRBV29-1; d_call: TRBD1; cdr3_nt: TGCAGCGTTGCTACAGGGGGCGCCGGGGACAATGAGCAGTTCTTC; cdr3_aa: CSVATGGAGDNEQFF